This entry describes one TCR beta chain. Its antigen is unknown. Given a much more abundant clone one base away, this may be a read error. In TCRdb, the PCR reads were re-called with MiXCR into one record per CDR3 protein. The data contain around 100,000 distinct CDR3 sequences, roughly 38% of them singletons. The data stem from a study of molecular identifiers for immune sequencing clone quantification. Study-level results: Among effectors, clones above 20 RNA copies held over 97% of molecules; among naive cells, under 1%.

Sorted cells numbering roughly 19,000 to 1,000,000, with 10%, 30% or 50% RNA, yielded the naive CD8 libraries. There are 17 residues in the CDR3. V was clipped by 0 bases and J by 4 bases, with 21 bases between them. Germline CDR1 SQVTM, CDR2 ANQGSEA. This clonotype was sampled from a human donor in good health. Some libraries in this study had Jurkat cell RNA spiked in. The specimen was naive CD8+ T cells from blood, with Jurkat cell RNA spiked in. Subset indicated: FACS-sorted CD8+CD4-CCR7+CD45RA+ naive T cells. V and J are TRBV29-1 and TRBJ1-2; maybe TRBD1 (6 bases). CDR3 nucleotide sequence: TGCAGCGTTGAAGAAAGGTGGGCGGGACAAAACGTCTATGGCTACACCTTC. It codes for CSVEERWAGQNVYGYTF.